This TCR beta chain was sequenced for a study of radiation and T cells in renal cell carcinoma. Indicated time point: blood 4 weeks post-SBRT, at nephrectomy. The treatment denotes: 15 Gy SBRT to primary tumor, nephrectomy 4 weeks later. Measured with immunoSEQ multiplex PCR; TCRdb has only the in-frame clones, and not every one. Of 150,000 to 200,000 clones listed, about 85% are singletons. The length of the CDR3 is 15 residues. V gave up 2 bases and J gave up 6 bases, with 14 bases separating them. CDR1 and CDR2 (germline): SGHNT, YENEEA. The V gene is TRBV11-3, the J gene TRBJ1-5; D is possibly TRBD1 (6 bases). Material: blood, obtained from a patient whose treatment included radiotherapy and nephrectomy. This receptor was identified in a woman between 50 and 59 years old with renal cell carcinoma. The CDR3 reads CASSLRAGVVQPQHF. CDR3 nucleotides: TGTGCCAGCAGCTTACGGGCAGGGGTGGTTCAGCCCCAGCATTTT.